This T cell receptor (beta chain) was profiled in a study of T cells after yellow fever vaccination. This clonotype was seen only a few times. Germline V gene lookup returns CDR1 LNHNV and CDR2 YYDKDF (reference sequence). The CDR3 length is 15 residues. The trim removed 1 base at V and 5 bases at J, leaving 4 bases unmatched. A single record per CDR3 protein comes from TCRdb applying MiXCR to the 5' RACE reads. The profile shows 250,000 to 400,000 distinct CDR3 sequences, approximately 4% of them singletons. Material: PBMCs, obtained 5 days after the yellow fever booster vaccination. The chain is built from TRBV15 and TRBJ2-1; the match to TRBD2 covers 8 bases. The sequence was collected from a man younger than 35 who received the YFV17D yellow fever vaccine. DNA of the CDR3: TGTGCCACCAGCAGAGTGAGCGGGGGTAACAATGAGCAGTTCTTC. As protein: CATSRVSGGNNEQFF.